This T cell receptor (beta chain) comes out of a study of CD8 T cells in ankylosing spondylitis. Regarding the study as a whole: Significantly higher representation of disease-linked clones was reported for matched ankylosing spondylitis synovial fluid. Disease-associated clonotypes exhibited CD8+ identity and were relatively infrequent in peripheral blood. Blood from ankylosing spondylitis patients appeared to carry a characteristic roughly eight-variant TCR beta motif.

Comments on this clonotype: Antigen unknown.

V shed 3 bases, J shed 7 bases, and the junction held 10 bases outside the gene matches. The CDR3 covers 15 residues. The germline V gene encodes CDR1 SGHKS and CDR2 YYEKEE (reference sequence). Each CDR3 protein is one row after TCRdb ran MiXCR on the 5' RACE reads. In the table there are about 540,000 distinct CDR3 sequences, about 13% of which are singletons. V usage is TRBV5-5 and J usage is TRBJ1-2; 9 bases align to TRBD1. Sequenced input: blood, either unsorted or a sorted T cell fraction (not recorded which). This TCR was recovered from a male donor with ankylosing spondylitis. The CDR3 region is CASSWGQGQFGGYTF. CDR3 nucleotides: TGTGCCAGCAGCTGGGGACAGGGACAGTTTGGTGGCTACACCTTC.